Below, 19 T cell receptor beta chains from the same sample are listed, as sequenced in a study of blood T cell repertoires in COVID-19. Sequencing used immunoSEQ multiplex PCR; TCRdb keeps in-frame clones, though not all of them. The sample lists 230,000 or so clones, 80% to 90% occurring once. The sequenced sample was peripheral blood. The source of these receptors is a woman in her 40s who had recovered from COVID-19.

The CDR3 DNA reads TGTGCCAGCAGCTTAATCGGGGACAATGAGCAGTTCTTC. Its translation is CASSLIGDNEQFF. This rearrangement joins TRBV7-9 to TRBJ2-1, with a possible D match to TRBD2 (5 bases). Germline V gene sequence: CDR1 SEHNR, CDR2 FQNEAQ (reference sequence). Trimming pared 2 bases from V and 5 bases from J, leaving 7 bases between. The CDR3 spans 13 residues.

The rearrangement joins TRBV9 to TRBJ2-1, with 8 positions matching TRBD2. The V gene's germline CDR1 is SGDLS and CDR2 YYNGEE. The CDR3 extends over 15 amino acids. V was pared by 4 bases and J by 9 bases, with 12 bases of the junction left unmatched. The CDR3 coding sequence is TGTGCCAGCAGCTTAGGACTAGCCCATGGAAGTGAGCAGTTCTTC. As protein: CASSLGLAHGSEQFF.

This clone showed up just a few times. DNA of the CDR3: TGTGCCAGCAGCTTAACGGGAGGCAGCGCTGAAGCTTTCTTT. Protein: CASSLTGGSAEAFF. This rearrangement joins TRBV7-3 to TRBJ1-1; no firm D call. CDR1 and CDR2 (germline): SGHTA, FQGTGA. The CDR3 is 14 amino acids. V lost 0 bases, J lost 6 bases, and 11 bases lay in between.

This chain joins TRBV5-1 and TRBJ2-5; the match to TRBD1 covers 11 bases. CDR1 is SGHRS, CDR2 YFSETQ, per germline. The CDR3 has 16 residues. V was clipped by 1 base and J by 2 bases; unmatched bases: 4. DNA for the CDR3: TGCGCCAGCAGCTTGACCGGGACAGGGGGTCAAGAGACCCAGTACTTC. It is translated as CASSLTGTGGQETQYF.

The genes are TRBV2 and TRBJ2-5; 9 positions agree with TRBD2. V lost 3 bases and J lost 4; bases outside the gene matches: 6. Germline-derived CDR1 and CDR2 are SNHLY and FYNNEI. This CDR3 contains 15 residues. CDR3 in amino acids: CASSDSSGARETQYF. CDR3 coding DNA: TGTGCCAGCAGTGACTCTAGCGGGGCCAGAGAGACCCAGTACTTC. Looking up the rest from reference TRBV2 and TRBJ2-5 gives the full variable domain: EPEVTQTPSHQVTQMGQEVILRCVPISNHLYFYWYRQILGQKVEFLVSFYNNEISEKSEIFDDQFSVERPDGSNFTLKIRSTKLEDSAMYFCASSDSSGARETQYFGPGTRLLVL.

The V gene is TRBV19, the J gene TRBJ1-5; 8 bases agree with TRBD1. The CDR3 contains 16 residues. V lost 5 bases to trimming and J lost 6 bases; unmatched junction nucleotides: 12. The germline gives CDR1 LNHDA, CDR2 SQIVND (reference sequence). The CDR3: CASSPETGVFVQPQHF. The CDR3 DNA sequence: TGTGCCAGTAGTCCCGAGACAGGGGTCTTTGTTCAGCCCCAGCATTTT.

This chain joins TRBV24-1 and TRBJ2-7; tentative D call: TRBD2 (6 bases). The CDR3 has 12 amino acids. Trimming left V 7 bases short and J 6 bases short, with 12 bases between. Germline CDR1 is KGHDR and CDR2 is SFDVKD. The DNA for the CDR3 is TGTGCCACCAGGGGGACTTCCCGCGAGCAGTACTTC. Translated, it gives CATRGTSREQYF.

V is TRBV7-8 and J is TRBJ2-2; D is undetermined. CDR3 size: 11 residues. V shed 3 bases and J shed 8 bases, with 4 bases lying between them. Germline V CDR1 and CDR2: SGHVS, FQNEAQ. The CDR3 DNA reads TGTGCCAGCAGCTTTGTAGGGGAGCTGTTTTTT. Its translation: CASSFVGELFF. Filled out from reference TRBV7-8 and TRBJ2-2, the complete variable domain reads GAGVSQSPRYKVAKRGQDVALRCDPISGHVSLFWYQQALGQGPEFLTYFQNEAQLDKSGLPSDRFFAERPEGSVSTLKIQRTQQEDSAVYLCASSFVGELFFGEGSRLTVL.

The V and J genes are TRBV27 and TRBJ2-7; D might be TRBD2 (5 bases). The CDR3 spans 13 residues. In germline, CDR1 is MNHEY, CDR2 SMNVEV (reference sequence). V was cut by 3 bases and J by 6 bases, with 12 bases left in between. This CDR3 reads CASSFGPAAEQYV. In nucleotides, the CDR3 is TGTGCCAGCAGTTTTGGCCCAGCGGCCGAGCAGTACGTC.

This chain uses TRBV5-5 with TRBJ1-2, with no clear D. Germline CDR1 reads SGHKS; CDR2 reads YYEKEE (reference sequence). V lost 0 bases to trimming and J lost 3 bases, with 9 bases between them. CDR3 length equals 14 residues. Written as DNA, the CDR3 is TGTGCCAGCAGCTTGGGTTTTGGAGACTATGGCTACACCTTC. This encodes CASSLGFGDYGYTF.

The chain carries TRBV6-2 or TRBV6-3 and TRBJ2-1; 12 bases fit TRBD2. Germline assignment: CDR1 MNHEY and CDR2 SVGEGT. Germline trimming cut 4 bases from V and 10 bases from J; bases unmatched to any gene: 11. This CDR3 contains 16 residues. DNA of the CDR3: TGTGCCAGCAGTTCCTTAGGACTAGCGGGATCGAGGGAGCAGTTCTTC. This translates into CASSSLGLAGSREQFF.

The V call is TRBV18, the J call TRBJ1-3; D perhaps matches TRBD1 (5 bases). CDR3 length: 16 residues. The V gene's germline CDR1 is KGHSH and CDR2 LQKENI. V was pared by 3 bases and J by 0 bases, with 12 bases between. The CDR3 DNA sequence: TGTGCCAGCTCACCCTCCGGACAAAGCTCTGGAAACACCATATATTTT. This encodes CASSPSGQSSGNTIYF.

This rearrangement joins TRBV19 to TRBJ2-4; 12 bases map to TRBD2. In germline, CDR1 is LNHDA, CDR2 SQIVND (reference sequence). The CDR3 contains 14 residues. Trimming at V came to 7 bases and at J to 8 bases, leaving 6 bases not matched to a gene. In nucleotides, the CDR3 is TGTGCCAGTAATCTAGCGGGAGGGGGAGACATTCAGTACTTC. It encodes CASNLAGGGDIQYF.

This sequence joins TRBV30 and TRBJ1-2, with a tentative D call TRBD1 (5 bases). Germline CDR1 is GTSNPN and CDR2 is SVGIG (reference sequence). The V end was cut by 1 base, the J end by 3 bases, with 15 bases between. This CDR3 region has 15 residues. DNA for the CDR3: TGTGCCTGGAGTGCACCCCGATCGGGGGACTATGGCTACACCTTC. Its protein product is CAWSAPRSGDYGYTF.

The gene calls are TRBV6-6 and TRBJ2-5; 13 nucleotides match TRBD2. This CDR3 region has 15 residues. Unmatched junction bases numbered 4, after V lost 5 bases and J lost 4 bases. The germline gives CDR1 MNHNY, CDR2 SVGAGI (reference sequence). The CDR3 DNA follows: TGTGCCAGCAGTAAGGGGACTAGCGGGGTAGAGACCCAGTACTTC. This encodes CASSKGTSGVETQYF.

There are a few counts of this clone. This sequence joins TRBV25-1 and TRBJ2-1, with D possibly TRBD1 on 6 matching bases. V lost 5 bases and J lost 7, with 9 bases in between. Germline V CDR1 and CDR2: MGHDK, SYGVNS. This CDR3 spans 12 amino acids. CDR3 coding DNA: TGTGCCAGCAGTAAGACAGGAAATGAGCAGTTCTTC. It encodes CASSKTGNEQFF.

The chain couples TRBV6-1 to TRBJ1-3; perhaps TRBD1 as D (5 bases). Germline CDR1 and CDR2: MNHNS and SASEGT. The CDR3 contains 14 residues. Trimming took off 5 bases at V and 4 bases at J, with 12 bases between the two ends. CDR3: CASSQGTSGNTIYF. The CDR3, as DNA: TGTGCCAGCAGTCAAGGGACTTCAGGAAACACCATATATTTT.

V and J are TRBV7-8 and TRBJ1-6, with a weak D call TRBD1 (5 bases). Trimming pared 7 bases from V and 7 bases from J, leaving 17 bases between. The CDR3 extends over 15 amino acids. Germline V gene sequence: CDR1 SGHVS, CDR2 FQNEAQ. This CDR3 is CASTRWRGRNSPLHF. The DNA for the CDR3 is TGTGCCAGCACCAGATGGAGGGGTAGGAATTCACCCCTCCACTTT.

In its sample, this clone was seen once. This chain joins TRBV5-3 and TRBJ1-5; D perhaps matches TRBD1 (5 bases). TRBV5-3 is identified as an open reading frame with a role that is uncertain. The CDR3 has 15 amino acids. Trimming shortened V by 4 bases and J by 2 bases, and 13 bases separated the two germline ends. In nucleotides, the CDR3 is TGTGCCAGAAGCCTGGGACTCCATGGCAATCAGCCCCAGCATTTT. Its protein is CARSLGLHGNQPQHF.